Reported below is one T cell receptor (beta chain). Clones were sequenced by immunoSEQ multiplex PCR, and TCRdb holds only the in-frame ones, with some missing. Among approximately 60,000 clones listed, roughly four fifths were seen once. The data originate from a study of blood T cell repertoires in COVID-19. About the study: Samples representing acute and convalescent COVID-19 were sourced from the United States, Italy and Spain.

The CDR3 is made up of 15 amino acids. The ends were cut back, 0 bases at V and 2 bases at J, with 11 bases in the middle. In germline, CDR1 is MNHEY, CDR2 SVGEGT. The rearrangement joins TRBV6-2 or TRBV6-3 to TRBJ2-7; the D gene is possibly TRBD1 (5 bases). Material for sequencing was peripheral blood. This receptor was obtained from a human donor in a cohort sampled during active COVID-19. The CDR3 DNA reads as TGTGCCAGCAGTTACTCGAATTCCAGGGCCTACGAGCAGTACTTC. This translates into CASSYSNSRAYEQYF.